These 21 T cell receptor beta chains were sequenced from one sample in a study of T cell responses to AZD1222 COVID-19 vaccine. TCRdb's copy holds only in-frame clones and misses some; the assay was immunoSEQ multiplex PCR. The repertoire holds some 120,000 clones, with around 88% as singletons. This sample comprised peripheral blood, obtained on day 0 of AZD1222 vaccination. The receptors here all came from an adult in good health.

The chain couples TRBV6-6 to TRBJ2-2; D call uncertain. The CDR3 loop spans 13 amino acids. Germline V lookup: CDR1 MNHNY, CDR2 SVGAGI (reference sequence). The germline V and J ends were trimmed by 8 bases and 4 bases, with 11 bases remaining between them. CDR3: CASAPQATGELFF. Here the CDR3 DNA reads TGTGCCAGCGCCCCCCAGGCCACCGGGGAGCTGTTTTTT.

This clone was recorded once. V is TRBV6-2 or TRBV6-3 and J is TRBJ2-6; D remains unclear. V was cut by 6 bases and J by 0 bases, with 9 bases left in between. Looked up from germline, CDR1 is MNHEY and CDR2 is SVGEGT. CDR3 length equals 15 residues. The CDR3 region has the DNA TGTGCCAGCAGCGAGCCCAGCTCTGGGGCCAACGTCCTGACTTTC. This encodes CASSEPSSGANVLTF.

This chain joins TRBV3-1 (or the pseudogene TRBV3-2) and TRBJ2-7; a possible D gene is TRBD1 (6 bases). Trimming shortened V by 5 bases and J by 5 bases, and 7 bases separated the two germline ends. Germline loops: CDR1 LGHDT, CDR2 YNNKEL (reference sequence). The CDR3 totals 11 residues. CDR3 protein: CASSRQDEQYF. The CDR3 region has the DNA TGTGCCAGCAGCAGACAGGACGAGCAGTACTTC.

V gene TRBV3-1 (or the pseudogene TRBV3-2) combines with J gene TRBJ2-7, with TRBD1 identical over 7 bases. CDR1 and CDR2 (germline): LGHDT, YNNKEL (reference sequence). V shed 5 bases and J 1 base; nucleotides not matched to a gene: 5. The CDR3 sequence is 14 residues long. CDR3 sequence: CASSSRTGSYEQYF. The DNA of the CDR3 is TGTGCCAGCAGCTCACGGACAGGTTCCTACGAGCAGTACTTC.

The J gene is TRBJ1-5, the V gene TRBV6-5; 8 bases map to TRBD1. The CDR3 has 15 residues. With V trimmed by 6 bases and J by 2 bases, 6 bases remained unmatched. Germline V lookup: CDR1 MNHEY, CDR2 SVGAGI. The CDR3 spells CASSSGGAGNQPQHF. CDR3 sequence (DNA): TGTGCCAGCAGCTCAGGGGGCGCGGGCAATCAGCCCCAGCATTTT.

This chain connects TRBV3-1 (or the pseudogene TRBV3-2) to TRBJ1-3; D remains ambiguous. The germline CDR1 and CDR2 sequences are LGHDT and YNNKEL (reference sequence). Between the trimmed V and J ends, which lost 1 base and 15 bases, there was a span of 16 bases. This CDR3 is 13 amino acids long. The CDR3 coding sequence is TGTGCCAGCAGCCAAGGGGAGGCGCCCTCAAGATATTTT. Translating it yields CASSQGEAPSRYF.

The chain links TRBV6-2 or TRBV6-3 to TRBJ1-5; perhaps TRBD1 as D (5 bases). The CDR3 has 15 amino acids. V lost 2 bases, J lost 1 base, and 9 bases lay in between. CDR1 and CDR2 from the germline V gene are MNHEY and SVGEGT. The CDR3, as DNA: TGTGCCAGCAGTTACCTACAGGCCAGCAATCAGCCCCAGCATTTT. This translates into CASSYLQASNQPQHF.

This chain connects TRBV11-3 to TRBJ2-7; 7 nucleotides align to TRBD1. Germline-derived CDR1 and CDR2 are SGHNT and YENEEA. Trimming removed 5 bases from V and 6 bases from J; junction bases left unmatched: 10. The CDR3 is 14 amino acids. CDR3 region: CASSPRTGVSEQYF. The CDR3 coding sequence is TGTGCCAGCAGCCCGCGGACAGGTGTCTCCGAGCAGTACTTC.

This rearrangement joins TRBV5-1 to TRBJ2-1; D possibly corresponds to TRBD2 (6 bases). Germline V CDR1 and CDR2: SGHRS, YFSETQ. Trimming shortened V by 5 bases and J by 4 bases, and 16 bases separated the two germline ends. The CDR3 extends over 15 amino acids. The CDR3 region has the DNA TGCGCCAGCAGTAGGGCGGGGACCCTGTACAATGAGCAGTTCTTC. Its protein is CASSRAGTLYNEQFF.

CDR3 in amino acids: CASSLTGQTDSNQPQHF. The CDR3 nucleotides read TGTGCCAGCAGCTTAACGGGACAGACCGATAGCAATCAGCCCCAGCATTTT. The chain recombines TRBV7-3 with TRBJ1-5; 7 bases line up with TRBD1. Germline trimming cut 0 bases from V and 0 bases from J; bases unmatched to any gene: 5. The CDR3 extends over 17 amino acids. The germline CDR1 and CDR2 sequences are SGHTA and FQGTGA.

The V gene is TRBV7-3, the J gene TRBJ2-5, with 11 positions matching TRBD2. Germline V gene lookup returns CDR1 SGHTA and CDR2 FQGTGA. V was clipped by 5 bases and J by 4 bases; unmatched bases: 3. This CDR3 contains 14 residues. CDR3 protein: CASSPGTSGETQYF. CDR3 coding DNA: TGTGCCAGCAGCCCCGGGACTAGCGGAGAGACCCAGTACTTC.

The genes are TRBV9 and TRBJ1-3, with TRBD1 identical over 7 bases. J gave up 1 base and V 6 bases, and 7 bases lay outside the gene matches. Germline V lookup: CDR1 SGDLS, CDR2 YYNGEE. The CDR3 has 15 residues. CDR3: CASTRGQLSGNTIYF. The CDR3, as DNA: TGTGCCAGCACCCGGGGACAGCTATCTGGAAACACCATATATTTT.

This chain joins TRBV11-3 and TRBJ1-1; 9 bases are shared with TRBD1. Trimming cost V 0 bases and J 6 bases; bases outside gene matches: 8. The CDR3 length is 16 residues. CDR1 and CDR2 from the germline V gene are SGHNT and YENEEA. The chain's CDR3 is CASSLDHRDRAPEAFF. The CDR3 bases are TGTGCCAGCAGCTTAGATCACCGGGACAGGGCCCCTGAAGCTTTCTTT.

The chain joins TRBV27 to TRBJ1-6; D is unclear. This CDR3 has 15 amino acids. Germline values: CDR1 MNHEY, CDR2 SMNVEV (reference sequence). V gave up 2 bases and J gave up 9 bases, with 14 bases separating them. CDR3 bases: TGTGCCAGCAGTTTAGAAGAAGGGTTTGGTTCACCCCTCCACTTT. This sequence encodes CASSLEEGFGSPLHF.

The chain uses TRBV5-1 and TRBJ1-1, with TRBD1 matching 10 bases. V shed 0 bases, J shed 9 bases, and the junction held 8 bases outside the gene matches. The germline V gene encodes CDR1 SGHRS and CDR2 YFSETQ. The CDR3 totals 15 residues. CDR3 sequence (DNA): TGCGCCAGCAGCTTGGGGGACAGGGGCCTAGGTAAAGCTTTCTTT. It yields the protein CASSLGDRGLGKAFF.

V is TRBV24-1 and J is TRBJ2-3; 7 bases are shared with TRBD2. CDR3 length: 16 amino acids. Germline CDR1 reads KGHDR; CDR2 reads SFDVKD. With V trimmed by 4 bases and J by 3 bases, 9 bases remained unmatched. The CDR3 region is CATSDYEAGRTDTQYF. The CDR3 DNA sequence: TGTGCCACCAGTGACTACGAAGCGGGGAGGACAGATACGCAGTATTTT.

On this clone itself: Compared with germline, one end of the junction differs, possibly owing to a read error. J is TRBJ1-2 and V is TRBV6-1, with 7 bases that match TRBD1. The CDR3 consists of 15 residues. Germline CDR1 reads MNHNS; CDR2 reads SASEGT. DNA of the CDR3: TGTGCCAGCAGCGAAGGCCCACAGGGGAACTATGGCTACACCTTC. It encodes CASSEGPQGNYGYTF.

V and J are TRBV3-1 (or the pseudogene TRBV3-2) and TRBJ1-3; D not certain. The germline gives CDR1 LGHDT, CDR2 YNNKEL (reference sequence). The CDR3 has 14 residues. Trimming shortened V by 4 bases and J by 2 bases, and 9 bases separated the two germline ends. CDR3 bases: TGTGCCAGCAGCCTTCAGATTCCTGGAAACACCATATATTTT. It specifies CASSLQIPGNTIYF.

This clone was seen once. The chain couples TRBV7-8 to TRBJ1-5; D may be TRBD1 (6 bases). This CDR3 comprises 16 residues. Between the trimmed V and J ends, which lost 1 base and 7 bases, there was a span of 17 bases. Germline assignment: CDR1 SGHVS and CDR2 FQNEAQ. DNA for the CDR3: TGTGCCAGCAGCTTAGTAAGTGCAGGGGTGAGACAGCCCCAGCATTTT. Residues: CASSLVSAGVRQPQHF.

The V gene is TRBV19, the J gene TRBJ1-3; no firm D call. V lost 5 bases to trimming and J lost 2 bases, with 10 bases between them. This CDR3 comprises 14 residues. CDR1 is LNHDA, CDR2 SQIVND, per germline (reference sequence). The CDR3 DNA sequence: TGTGCCAGTAGTGCCGCTTTGGCTGGAAACACCATATATTTT. It codes for CASSAALAGNTIYF.

The chain is built from TRBV24-1 and TRBJ2-1, with 11 bases that match TRBD2. The V gene end was trimmed by 9 bases and the J gene end by 7 bases; junction bases not matched to a gene: 10. The germline V gene has CDR1 KGHDR and CDR2 SFDVKD. The CDR3 length is 15 residues. The CDR3 spells CATGSPSGGKNEQFF. In DNA form, the CDR3 reads TGTGCCACCGGATCACCTAGCGGGGGGAAGAATGAGCAGTTCTTC.